This T cell receptor beta chain derives from a study of blood T cell repertoires in COVID-19. Study-level background: The study drew acute and convalescent COVID-19 samples from the United States, Italy and Spain. PBMCs, B-cell-depleted T cells, or T cells provided the cDNA or gDNA that made up the material.

Only in-frame clones appear in the TCRdb table, and some are missing; sequencing was by immunoSEQ multiplex PCR. The sample lists 150,000 to 200,000 clones, approximately 85% occurring once. V gave up 5 bases and J gave up 0 bases; unmatched junction bases: 12. The CDR3 extends over 17 amino acids. CDR1 is LNHNV, CDR2 YYDKDF, per germline (reference sequence). This TCR was sampled from a woman aged 80 or older with acute or convalescent COVID-19. Sequenced input: peripheral blood. The chain combines TRBV15 with TRBJ2-5, with TRBD2 matching 7 bases. The CDR3 nucleotides read TGTGCCACCAGCGTCACCGCCGGGGGAGGGTACCAAGAGACCCAGTACTTC. Translation gives CATSVTAGGGYQETQYF.